The clone carrying this T cell receptor (beta chain) appeared once. These data originate in a study of blood T cell repertoires in COVID-19. About the study: From T cells, B-cell-depleted T cells, or PBMCs came the material, which was cDNA or gDNA.

Clones were read by immunoSEQ multiplex PCR, and TCRdb kept only the in-frame ones, dropping some. The sample carries 400,000 or so clones, around 91% recorded once. Across 24 US areas, participants ranged in age from about 18 to 100 years. Before being deemed recovered, Cohort 3 donors had two negative PCRs, clearance, or symptom resolution. Germline lookup yields CDR1 MNHEY and CDR2 SVGAGI. This CDR3 comprises 15 residues. V was pared by 6 bases and J by 0 bases, with 12 bases between. The sample comprised PBMCs or T cells enriched from blood (not recorded which). The V gene is TRBV6-5, the J gene TRBJ1-3; D may be TRBD1 (5 bases). The source of this sequence is a man in his thirties or forties who had recovered from COVID-19. CDR3 nucleotides: TGTGCCAGCAGACCCATCAGGGACTCTGGAAACACCATATATTTT. This encodes CASRPIRDSGNTIYF.